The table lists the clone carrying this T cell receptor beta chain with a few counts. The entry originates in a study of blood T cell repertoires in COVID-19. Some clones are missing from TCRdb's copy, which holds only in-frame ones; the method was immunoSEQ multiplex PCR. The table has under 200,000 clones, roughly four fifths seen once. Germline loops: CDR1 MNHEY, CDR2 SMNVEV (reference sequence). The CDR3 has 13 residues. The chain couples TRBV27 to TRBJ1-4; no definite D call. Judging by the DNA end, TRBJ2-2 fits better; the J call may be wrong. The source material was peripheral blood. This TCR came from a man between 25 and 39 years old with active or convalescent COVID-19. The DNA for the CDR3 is TGTGCCAGCAGTGTGAGTTCCGGGGGGGAGCTGTTTTTT. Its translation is CASSVSSGGELFF.